The subject of this entry is one T cell receptor (beta chain). Its specificity is unknown. This sample was included in a study of T cell responses to AZD1222 COVID-19 vaccine. Study in general: Second-dose groups at about 4 or about 12 weeks were pooled. General study results and limits: Baseline testing showed seropositivity in only a handful of AZD1222 recipients. It was only after the peak T cell response that any repertoires were sampled. CD4 TCRs associated with vaccination spanned spike, dominating at 160-218 and 743-854.

CDR3 length: 12 amino acids. Trimming pared 0 bases from V and 8 bases from J, leaving 8 bases between. From germline, CDR1 is SGHDT and CDR2 YYEEEE. Here immunoSEQ multiplex PCR was the method, and the copy in TCRdb shows in-frame clones only, minus some. The top ten clones hold around 2% of a sample with around 100,000 clones, 90% to 95% of them seen once. The J gene is TRBJ1-2, the V gene TRBV5-6, with D hard to call. Source: peripheral blood, taken on day 0 of AZD1222 vaccination. The receptor's source is an adult in good health. CDR3 in DNA: TGTGCCAGCAGCTTGGAAGGGTACGGCTACACCTTC. It encodes CASSLEGYGYTF. The full variable domain, rest sourced from reference TRBV5-6 and TRBJ1-2, is DAGVTQSPTHLIKTRGQQVTLRCSPKSGHDTVSWYQQALGQGPQFIFQYYEEEERQRGNFPDRFSGHQFPNYSSELNVNALLLGDSALYLCASSLEGYGYTFGSGTRLTVV.